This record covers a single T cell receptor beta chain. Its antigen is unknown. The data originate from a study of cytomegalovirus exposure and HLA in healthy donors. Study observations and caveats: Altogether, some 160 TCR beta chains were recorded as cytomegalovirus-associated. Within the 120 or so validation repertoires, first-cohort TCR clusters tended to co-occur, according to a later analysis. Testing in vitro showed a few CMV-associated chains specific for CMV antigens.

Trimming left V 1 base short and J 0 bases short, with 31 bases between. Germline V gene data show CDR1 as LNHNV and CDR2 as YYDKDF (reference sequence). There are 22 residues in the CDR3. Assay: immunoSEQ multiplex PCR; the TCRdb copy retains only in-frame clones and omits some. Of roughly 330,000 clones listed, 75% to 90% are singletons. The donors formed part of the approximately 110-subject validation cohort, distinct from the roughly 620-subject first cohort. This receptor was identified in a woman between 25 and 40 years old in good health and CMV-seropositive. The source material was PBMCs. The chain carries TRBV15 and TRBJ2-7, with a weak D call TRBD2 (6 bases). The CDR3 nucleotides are TGTGCCACCAGCAGAGTATCGGTCAATCTGGGACTCAACAACCCGAGCTCCTACGAGCAGTACTTC. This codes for CATSRVSVNLGLNNPSSYEQYF.